These 21 T cell receptor beta chains share one sample of origin, sequenced in a study of T cell changes during pregnancy in multiple sclerosis (dated by TCRdb to the late 2010s). Libraries were made using the immunoSEQ multiplex PCR assay. The immuneACCESS repertoire file appears here via TCRdb, limited to in-frame rearrangements. These files lack a portion of the clones; in checked studies, under half of the deficit traces to unresolved V genes, and the cause of the others is not known. Counted in this sample were about 54,000 clones; around 90% of them appeared once. The top ten clonotypes cover roughly 1.2% of the sample. Sample: peripheral blood, taken after pregnancy. The receptor source for this set is a female donor in good health, enrolled as a control in a pregnancy study.

The chain couples TRBV12-1 to TRBJ2-7; the DNA was not used to check the table's D call, TRBD1. TRBV12-1 is a pseudogene locus. This CDR3 is 14 amino acids long. CDR3 DNA sequence: TGTGCCAGCAGCTTTCAGGGGGCGACCTACGAGCAGTACTTC. It is translated as CASSFQGATYEQYF.

The V call is TRBV4-3, the J call TRBJ2-3; 8 bases agree with TRBD2. The germline CDR1 and CDR2 sequences are LGHNA and YSLEER. The CDR3 sequence is 17 residues long. Trimming cost V 0 bases and J 0 bases; bases outside gene matches: 5. DNA for the CDR3: TGCGCCAGCAGCCAAGATCTACCTAGCGGGAGCACAGATACGCAGTATTTT. It translates to CASSQDLPSGSTDTQYF.

This clone has a single count. The rearrangement joins TRBV19 to TRBJ2-3; 13 bases are shared with TRBD2. Trimming at V came to 6 bases and at J to 7 bases, leaving 10 bases not matched to a gene. The CDR3 loop spans 16 amino acids. Germline V gene lookup returns CDR1 LNHDA and CDR2 SQIVND (reference sequence). CDR3 amino acids: CASRGFGLAGEHTQYF. The CDR3, as DNA: TGTGCCAGTAGGGGCTTCGGACTAGCGGGAGAGCATACGCAGTATTTT.

This chain uses TRBV18 with TRBJ1-5, with 9 bases lining up with TRBD1. The germline gives CDR1 KGHSH, CDR2 LQKENI. The CDR3 spans 15 residues. After removal of 4 bases from V and 4 bases from J, the junction contained 5 bases not matched to a gene. Here the CDR3 DNA reads TGTGCCAGCTCACTCGGGACAGGGATAAATCAGCCCCAGCATTTT. It is translated as CASSLGTGINQPQHF. Supplemented by reference TRBV18 and TRBJ1-5, the full variable domain reads NAGVMQNPRHLVRRRGQEARLRCSPMKGHSHVYWYRQLPEEGLKFMVYLQKENIIDESGMPKERFSAEFPKEGPSILRIQQVVRGDSAAYFCASSLGTGINQPQHFGDGTRLSIL.

The V and J genes are TRBV10-3 and TRBJ1-5; TRBD1 might be the D (6 bases). The V gene's germline CDR1 is ENHRY and CDR2 SYGVKD. The CDR3 covers 13 residues. V shed 11 bases and J shed 5 bases, with 16 bases lying between them. The CDR3 bases are TGTGCCCATAGGGCAGGGGATCATCAGCCCCAGCATTTT. Its translation is CAHRAGDHQPQHF.

The genes are TRBV10-2 and TRBJ2-7, with 8 bases identical to TRBD1. The junction had 9 bases not matched to a gene; V was cut back by 6 bases and J by 2 bases. Germline V lookup: CDR1 WSHSY, CDR2 SAAADI. The CDR3 is made up of 15 amino acids. CDR3 loop: CASSGAGQGAYEQYF. CDR3 coding DNA: TGCGCCAGCAGCGGAGCCGGACAGGGCGCCTACGAGCAGTACTTC.

The chain carries TRBV1 and TRBJ1-3. TRBV1 is deemed a pseudogene. The CDR3 covers 13 residues. CDR3 protein: CTSREAEGNTIYF. The CDR3 bases are TGCACCAGCAGGGAAGCGGAAGGAAACACCATATATTTT.

The chain carries TRBV7-8 and TRBJ1-2, with D unclear. V lost 4 bases and J 7 bases, leaving 7 bases between the germline ends. The CDR3 length is 11 residues. From germline, CDR1 is SGHVS and CDR2 FQNEAQ. Written as DNA, the CDR3 is TGTGCCAGCAGCTCAGGAGGTGGCTACACCTTC. This encodes CASSSGGGYTF.

This chain links TRBV28 with TRBJ2-6; 12 bases are shared with TRBD1. Germline CDR1 is MDHEN and CDR2 is SYDVKM. This CDR3 is built from 18 residues. J was trimmed by 3 bases and V by 5 bases; bases with no gene match: 8. Here the CDR3 reads CASSMAGTGGFGANVLTF. CDR3 nucleotides: TGTGCCAGCAGTATGGCCGGGACAGGGGGCTTTGGGGCCAACGTCCTGACTTTC.

The chain is built from TRBV4-3 and TRBJ2-3; 10 bases are shared with TRBD2. J gave up 4 bases and V 0 bases, and 7 bases lay outside the gene matches. The germline V gene encodes CDR1 LGHNA and CDR2 YSLEER. There are 17 residues in the CDR3. CDR3 in amino acids: CASSQDRLAGVSDTQYF. The CDR3 bases are TGCGCCAGCAGCCAAGATCGTCTAGCGGGAGTGTCAGATACGCAGTATTTT.

This chain uses TRBV29-1 with TRBJ2-7; possible D gene TRBD2, 5 bases. V shed 2 bases and J shed 5 bases, with 10 bases lying between them. The CDR3 covers 12 residues. Germline values: CDR1 SQVTM, CDR2 ANQGSEA. The CDR3 DNA is TGCAGCGTTGAATGGGCGAGGGACGAGCAGTACTTC. As protein: CSVEWARDEQYF.

This clone was counted a few times. V is TRBV2 and J is TRBJ1-1; the match to TRBD1 covers 7 bases. Looked up from germline, CDR1 is SNHLY and CDR2 is FYNNEI. Trimming at V came to 4 bases and at J to 5 bases, leaving 7 bases not matched to a gene. The CDR3 contains 14 residues. The CDR3 bases are TGTGCCAGCAGTGTATACAGGGACAGTACTGAAGCTTTCTTT. Translation: CASSVYRDSTEAFF.

This clone came up once. This chain joins TRBV6-1 and TRBJ2-7; 8 positions match TRBD1. Trimming cost V 0 bases and J 4 bases; bases outside gene matches: 5. Germline values: CDR1 MNHNS, CDR2 SASEGT. The CDR3 consists of 15 residues. CDR3 bases: TGTGCCAGCAGTGAAGCAGGACAGGGATTTTACGAGCAGTACTTC. Translating gives CASSEAGQGFYEQYF.

The gene calls are TRBV6-5 and TRBJ1-1; D ambiguous. V was shortened by 2 bases and J by 0 bases, with 10 bases between the two germline ends. The germline CDR1 and CDR2 sequences are MNHEY and SVGAGI. This CDR3 is built from 15 residues. CDR3: CASSYVWSLNTEAFF. CDR3 in DNA: TGTGCCAGCAGTTACGTGTGGAGTCTGAACACTGAAGCTTTCTTT.

The CDR3 DNA reads TGCGCCAGCAGCTTGGACAGGGGAGGTAGCGGGGAGCTGTTTTTT. Amino acid sequence: CASSLDRGGSGELFF. The J gene is TRBJ2-2, the V gene TRBV5-1; D perhaps matches TRBD1 (7 bases). Germline CDR1 reads SGHRS; CDR2 reads YFSETQ. CDR3 length: 15 amino acids. V lost 0 bases and J 7 bases, leaving 13 bases between the germline ends.

The chain links TRBV28 to TRBJ1-3, with D unclear. Trimming left V 5 bases short and J 2 bases short, with 13 bases between. Germline assignment: CDR1 MDHEN and CDR2 SYDVKM. The CDR3 extends over 15 amino acids. The CDR3 nucleotides read TGTGCCAGCAGTGATCAGCGAAGAACTGGAAACACCATATATTTT. Translating gives CASSDQRRTGNTIYF. The full variable domain, in which reference TRBV28 and TRBJ1-3 provide the parts outside the CDR3, is DVKVTQSSRYLVKRTGEKVFLECVQDMDHENMFWYRQDPGLGLRLIYFSYDVKMKEKGDIPEGYSVSREKKERFSLILESASTNQTSMYLCASSDQRRTGNTIYFGEGSWLTVV.

Written as DNA, the CDR3 is TGTGCCAGCAGTGTGCAGGGGCCCTACGAGCAGTACTTC. The encoded protein is CASSVQGPYEQYF. The chain couples TRBV25-1 to TRBJ2-5; TRBD1 might be the D (6 bases). With the DNA end fitting TRBJ2-7 better, the J assignment may be wrong. The CDR3 length is 13 residues. Germline-derived CDR1 and CDR2 are MGHDK and SYGVNS.

The chain links TRBV2 to TRBJ1-5, with 7 positions matching TRBD1. Unmatched junction bases numbered 4, after V lost 5 bases and J lost 6 bases. Germline V gene lookup returns CDR1 SNHLY and CDR2 FYNNEI. There are 13 residues in the CDR3. The CDR3 coding sequence is TGTGCCAGCAGTACAGGGGTAGGTCAGCCCCAGCATTTT. Translation gives CASSTGVGQPQHF.

The V gene is TRBV6-1, the J gene TRBJ1-2, with D maybe TRBD1 (6 bases). Germline CDR1 reads MNHNS; CDR2 reads SASEGT. Trimming took 6 bases from V and 7 from J, leaving 18 bases between them. The CDR3 extends over 14 amino acids. The CDR3 sequence is CASSDRGSGLGYTF. The CDR3, as DNA: TGTGCCAGCAGCGATAGGGGGTCTGGGCTTGGCTACACCTTC.

Only one count was recorded for this clone. The chain couples TRBV7-2 to TRBJ2-7; TRBD2 matches at 9 bases. CDR3 length equals 16 residues. Germline V gene data show CDR1 as SGHTA and CDR2 as FQGNSA. The J segment lost 0 bases and the V segment lost 5 bases, leaving 8 bases of the junction unmatched. The CDR3 spells CASSRRAGGISYEQYF. CDR3 DNA sequence: TGTGCCAGCAGCCGCAGAGCGGGAGGCATCTCCTACGAGCAGTACTTC.

This rearrangement joins TRBV6-5 to TRBJ1-6; unclear D gene. The V end was cut by 4 bases, the J end by 11 bases, with 18 bases between. Per germline, CDR1 MNHEY and CDR2 SVGAGI. The CDR3 loop spans 15 amino acids. The CDR3 sequence is CASSWMDPNRAPLHF. CDR3 nucleotides: TGTGCCAGCAGTTGGATGGATCCCAACCGGGCACCCCTCCACTTT.